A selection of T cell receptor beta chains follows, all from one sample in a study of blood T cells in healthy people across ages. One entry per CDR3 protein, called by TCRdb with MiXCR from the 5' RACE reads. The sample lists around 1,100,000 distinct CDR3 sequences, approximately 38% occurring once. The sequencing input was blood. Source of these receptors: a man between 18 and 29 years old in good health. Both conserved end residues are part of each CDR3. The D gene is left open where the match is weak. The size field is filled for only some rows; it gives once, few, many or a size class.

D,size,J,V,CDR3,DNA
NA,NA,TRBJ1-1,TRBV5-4,CASSLDWEPLGTEAFF,TGTGCCAGCAGCTTAGACTGGGAACCTTTGGGCACTGAAGCTTTCTTT
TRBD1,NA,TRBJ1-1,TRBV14,CASSQGQYPEAFF,TGTGCCAGCAGCCAGGGACAGTATCCTGAAGCTTTCTTT
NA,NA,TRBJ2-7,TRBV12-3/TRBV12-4,CASSFGRVGTYEQYF,TGTGCCAGCAGTTTTGGAAGGGTAGGGACCTACGAGCAGTACTTC
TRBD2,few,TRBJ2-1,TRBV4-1,CASSQIGLAVGDEQFF,TGCGCCAGCAGCCAAATTGGACTAGCGGTCGGCGATGAGCAGTTCTTC
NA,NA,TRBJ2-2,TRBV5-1,CASSSLHENTGELFF,TGCGCCAGCAGCTCCCTGCATGAGAACACCGGGGAGCTGTTTTTT
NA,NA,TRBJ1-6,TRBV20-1,CSASPRRNSPLHF,TGCAGTGCCTCCCCGCGGCGAAATTCACCCCTCCACTTT
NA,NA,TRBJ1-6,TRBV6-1,CASSERGRDSPLHF,TGTGCCAGCAGTGAACGGGGGCGCGATTCACCCCTCCACTTT
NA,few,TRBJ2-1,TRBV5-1,CASAGLNNEQFF,TGCGCCAGCGCGGGACTTAACAATGAGCAGTTCTTC
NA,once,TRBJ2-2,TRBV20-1,CSASFRGFGELFF,TGCAGTGCTAGTTTCAGGGGATTCGGGGAGCTGTTTTTT
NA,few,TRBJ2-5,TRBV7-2,CASSPQGFTETQYF,TGTGCCAGCAGCCCGCAGGGATTTACGGAGACCCAGTACTTC
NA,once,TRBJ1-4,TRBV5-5,CASSLDPGISEKLFF,TGTGCCAGCAGCTTGGATCCAGGGATTAGTGAAAAACTGTTTTTT
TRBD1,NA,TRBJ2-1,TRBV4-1,CASSQTEGQGIYNEQFF,TGCGCCAGCAGCCAAACAGAGGGACAGGGGATCTACAATGAGCAGTTCTTC
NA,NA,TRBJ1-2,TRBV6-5,CASRETGTRSGYTF,TGTGCCAGCAGGGAGACAGGTACCCGCAGCGGCTACACCTTC
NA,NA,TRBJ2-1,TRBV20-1,CSAYLTGKGNEQFF,TGCAGTGCGTACCTCACAGGAAAGGGCAATGAGCAGTTCTTC
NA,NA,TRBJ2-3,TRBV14,CASSQAGARTDTQYF,TGTGCCAGCAGCCAAGCGGGGGCGAGGACAGATACGCAGTATTTT
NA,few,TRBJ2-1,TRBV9,CASSVGLASFEQFF,TGTGCCAGCAGCGTTGGCCTAGCTTCTTTTGAGCAGTTCTTC
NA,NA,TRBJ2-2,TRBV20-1,CSAREPTGTGELFF,TGCAGTGCTAGAGAACCGACGGGCACCGGGGAGCTGTTTTTT
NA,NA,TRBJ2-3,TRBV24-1,CATSDLDISGETQYF,TGTGCCACCAGTGATCTTGATATCTCCGGGGAAACGCAGTATTTT
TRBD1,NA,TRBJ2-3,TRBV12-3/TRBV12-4,CASSPTGTADTQYF,TGTGCCAGCAGCCCGACAGGGACCGCAGATACGCAGTATTTT
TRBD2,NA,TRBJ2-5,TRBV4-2,CASSQEGLAGGPQYF,TGTGCCAGCAGCCAAGAGGGACTAGCGGGGGGGCCCCAGTACTTC
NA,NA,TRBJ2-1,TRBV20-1,CSARPPFGSNEQFF,TGCAGTGCTAGACCCCCTTTTGGGAGTAATGAGCAGTTCTTC
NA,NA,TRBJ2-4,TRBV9,CASSEGKNIQYF,TGTGCCAGCAGCGAGGGCAAAAACATTCAGTACTTC
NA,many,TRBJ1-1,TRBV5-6,CASSPHRVLGTEAFF,TGTGCCAGCAGCCCTCACAGGGTCCTGGGCACTGAAGCTTTCTTT
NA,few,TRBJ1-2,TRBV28,CASSFGFFSGGYTF,TGTGCCAGCAGTTTCGGGTTCTTTTCGGGTGGCTACACCTTC
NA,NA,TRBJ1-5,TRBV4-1,CASSQDLQAGTPQHF,TGCGCCAGCAGCCAAGATCTTCAAGCGGGTACACCCCAGCATTTT
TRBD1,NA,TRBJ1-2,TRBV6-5,CASSYSGQGFWGYTF,TGTGCCAGTAGTTACTCAGGACAGGGGTTTTGGGGCTACACCTTC
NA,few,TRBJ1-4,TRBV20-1,CSASSRGGEKLFF,TGCAGTGCTAGTTCCAGGGGCGGTGAAAAACTGTTTTTT
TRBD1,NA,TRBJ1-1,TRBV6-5,CASSRGTARPAFF,TGTGCCAGCAGTCGGGGGACAGCTAGGCCAGCTTTCTTT
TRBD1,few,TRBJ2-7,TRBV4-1,CASSQVTGTYEQYF,TGCGCCAGCAGCCAAGTGACAGGGACCTACGAGCAGTACTTC
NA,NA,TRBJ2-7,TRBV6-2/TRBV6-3,CASTSGAKNYEQYF,TGTGCCAGCACCTCCGGGGCCAAGAACTACGAGCAGTACTTC
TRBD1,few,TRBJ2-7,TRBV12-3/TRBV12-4,CASSSRDRGSRYEQYF,TGTGCCAGCAGTTCCCGGGACAGGGGGTCGCGGTACGAGCAGTACTTC
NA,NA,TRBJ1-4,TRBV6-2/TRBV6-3,CASSAVGKLFF,TGTGCCAGCAGTGCGGTTGGAAAACTGTTTTTT
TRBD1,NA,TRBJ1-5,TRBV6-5,CASSWTGAGRYSNQPQHF,TGTGCCAGCAGTTGGACAGGGGCCGGCCGCTATAGCAATCAGCCCCAGCATTTT
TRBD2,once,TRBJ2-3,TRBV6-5,CASSYSPTSGGAGDTQYF,TGTGCCAGCAGTTACTCGCCGACTAGCGGGGGGGCAGGTGATACGCAGTATTTT
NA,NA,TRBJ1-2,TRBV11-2,CASGGGQTHNYGYTF,TGTGCCAGCGGGGGAGGACAGACCCATAACTATGGCTACACCTTC
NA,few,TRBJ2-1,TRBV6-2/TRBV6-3,CASSYRQYNEQFF,TGTGCCAGCAGTTACAGGCAGTACAATGAGCAGTTCTTC
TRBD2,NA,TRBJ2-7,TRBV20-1,CSAFGLAGVTYEQYF,TGCAGTGCTTTCGGACTAGCGGGGGTGACCTACGAGCAGTACTTC
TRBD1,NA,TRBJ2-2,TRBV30,CASRTGASTGELFF,TGTGCCTCGAGGACAGGGGCGAGCACCGGGGAGCTGTTTTTT
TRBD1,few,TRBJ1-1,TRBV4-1,CASSQEGDRGEAFF,TGCGCCAGCAGCCAAGAAGGGGACAGGGGTGAAGCTTTCTTT
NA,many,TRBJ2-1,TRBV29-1,CSVDRYNEQFF,TGCAGCGTTGACAGATACAATGAGCAGTTCTTC
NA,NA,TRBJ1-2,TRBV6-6,CASVDYFRGGYTF,TGTGCCAGCGTCGACTACTTTAGAGGGGGCTACACCTTC
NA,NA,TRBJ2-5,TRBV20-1,CSARDRAGPLGNEQYF,TGCAGTGCTAGAGATAGGGCGGGGCCACTGGGGAATGAGCAGTACTTC
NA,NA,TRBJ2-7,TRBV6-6,CASSYARGGVVSYEQYF,TGTGCCAGCAGTTATGCCAGGGGGGGAGTAGTATCCTACGAGCAGTACTTC
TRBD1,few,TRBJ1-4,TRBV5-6,CASSSLGTATNEKLFF,TGTGCCAGCAGTTCTCTCGGGACAGCAACTAATGAAAAACTGTTTTTT
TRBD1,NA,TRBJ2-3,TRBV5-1,CASRQGPQDTQYF,TGCGCCAGCCGACAGGGCCCACAAGATACGCAGTATTTT
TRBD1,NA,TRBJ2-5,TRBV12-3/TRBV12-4,CASRRTGLEETQYF,TGTGCCAGCAGGCGGACAGGTTTGGAAGAGACCCAGTACTTC
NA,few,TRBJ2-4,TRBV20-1,CSASRSGTETKNIQYF,TGCAGTGCTTCTCGATCCGGGACGGAGACCAAAAACATTCAGTACTTC
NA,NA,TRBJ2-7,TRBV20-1,CSASGTAGYNEQYF,TGCAGTGCTTCCGGGACAGCGGGCTACAATGAGCAGTACTTC
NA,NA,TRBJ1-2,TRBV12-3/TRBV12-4,CASSFSDGGNYGYTF,TGTGCCAGCAGTTTTAGCGATGGCGGAAACTATGGCTACACCTTC
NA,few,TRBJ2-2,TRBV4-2,CASSQGTLSTGELFF,TGTGCCAGCAGCCAAGGAACTCTGAGCACCGGGGAGCTGTTTTTT
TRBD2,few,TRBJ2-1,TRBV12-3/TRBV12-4,CASTLGGGDYNEQFF,TGTGCCAGCACCCTCGGGGGGGGCGACTACAATGAGCAGTTCTTC
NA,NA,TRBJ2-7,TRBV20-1,CSAHRGRSSYEQYF,TGCAGTGCTCATCGCGGCAGGAGCTCCTACGAGCAGTACTTC
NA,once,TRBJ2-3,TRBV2,CASSLTPESTDTQYF,TGTGCCAGCTCTCTGACCCCTGAGAGCACAGATACGCAGTATTTT
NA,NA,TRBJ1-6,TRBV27,CASSVLDVSPLHF,TGTGCCAGCAGTGTTCTCGACGTTTCACCCCTCCACTTT
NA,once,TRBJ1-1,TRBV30,CAWNGYSLSGEAFF,TGTGCCTGGAATGGATACAGCTTATCGGGTGAAGCTTTCTTT